A single sample is the source of the 16 T cell receptor beta chains below, sequenced in a study of T cell repertoires in cytomegalovirus infection. From the reads, TCRdb called clonotypes with MiXCR, one entry per CDR3 protein. This table holds 200,000 to 300,000 distinct CDR3 sequences, about 7% found once. Material: PBMCs. Receptors originate from a human donor in good health (CMV status not recorded). Some clones in this sample may be carry-over from other donors' samples.

The sample holds many counts of this clonotype. This chain joins TRBV20-1 and TRBJ2-3, with D hard to call. Germline CDR1 and CDR2: DFQATT and SNEGSKA (reference sequence). Trimming took 4 bases from V and 0 from J, leaving 5 bases between them. The CDR3 totals 12 residues. CDR3 residues: CSATPSTDTQYF. Here the CDR3 DNA reads TGCAGTGCTACACCAAGCACAGATACGCAGTATTTT.

The sample holds many counts of this clonotype. The V and J genes are TRBV7-2 and TRBJ2-3, with D tentatively TRBD1 (6 bases). CDR1 is SGHTA and CDR2 is FQGNSA in the germline V gene. V was pared by 5 bases and J by 6 bases, with 18 bases between. CDR3 length: 15 residues. CDR3 sequence (DNA): TGTGCCAGCAGCCGTAAACAAGGGGGTGTGGATACGCAGTATTTT. Its protein is CASSRKQGGVDTQYF. Filled out from reference TRBV7-2 and TRBJ2-3, the complete variable domain reads GAGVSQSPSNKVTEKGKDVELRCDPISGHTALYWYRQSLGQGLEFLIYFQGNSAPDKSGLPSDRFSAERTGGSVSTLTIQRTQQEDSAVYLCASSRKQGGVDTQYFGPGTRLTVL.

V and J are TRBV20-1 and TRBJ1-5; D remains unclear. This CDR3 has 15 amino acids. V lost 0 bases, J lost 6 bases, and 15 bases lay in between. In germline, CDR1 is DFQATT, CDR2 SNEGSKA (reference sequence). The CDR3 is CSARDLASPSQPQHF. CDR3 sequence (DNA): TGCAGTGCTAGAGATCTAGCGAGTCCGTCTCAGCCCCAGCATTTT.

There are many counts of this clonotype. As DNA, the CDR3 is TGTGCCAGCAGTTCCCCACGACAGGTCAACACTGAAGCTTTCTTT. Translation gives CASSSPRQVNTEAFF. The chain links TRBV6-2 or TRBV6-3 to TRBJ1-1; tentatively, D is TRBD1 (6 bases). This CDR3 region has 15 residues. V was cut by 4 bases and J by 2 bases, with 14 bases left in between. The germline CDR1 and CDR2 sequences are MNHEY and SVGEGT.

This clonotype was seen many times. The V call is TRBV6-2 or TRBV6-3, the J call TRBJ2-1; D is possibly TRBD2 (6 bases). This CDR3 has 13 amino acids. The germline gives CDR1 MNHEY, CDR2 SVGEGT. Trimming shortened V by 11 bases and J by 6 bases, and 17 bases separated the two germline ends. CDR3 sequence: CAGGKGEVNEQFF. The CDR3 DNA reads as TGTGCCGGGGGGAAGGGAGAGGTCAATGAGCAGTTCTTC.

This clonotype came up a few times. This chain joins TRBV29-1 and TRBJ1-2; D gene unclear. Per the germline V gene, CDR1 is SQVTM and CDR2 is ANQGSEA. This CDR3 has 13 residues. V lost 3 bases, J lost 5 bases, and 13 bases lay in between. The CDR3 protein is CSVDSDRVYGYTF. The CDR3 nucleotides are TGCAGCGTTGATTCTGATAGGGTGTATGGCTACACCTTC.

This clonotype occurred many times. The gene calls are TRBV29-1 and TRBJ1-4; D remains ambiguous. The length of the CDR3 is 16 residues. Germline CDR1 is SQVTM and CDR2 is ANQGSEA. Trimming shortened V by 5 bases and J by 4 bases, and 20 bases separated the two germline ends. CDR3 region: CSVLTTFRGNNEKLFF. The CDR3, as DNA: TGCAGCGTTCTTACCACTTTTCGGGGAAATAATGAAAAACTGTTTTTT.

The sample holds many counts of this clonotype. This chain connects TRBV5-5 to TRBJ2-5; weak D call: TRBD1 (5 bases). The V end lost 0 bases, the J end lost 4 bases, and 10 bases lay between the germline ends. This CDR3 spans 14 amino acids. Germline values: CDR1 SGHKS, CDR2 YYEKEE (reference sequence). This chain's CDR3 is CASSLEGISETQYF. The DNA for the CDR3 is TGTGCCAGCAGCTTGGAGGGGATCTCAGAGACCCAGTACTTC. Drawing the rest from reference TRBV5-5 and TRBJ2-5, the complete variable domain is DAGVTQSPTHLIKTRGQQVTLRCSPISGHKSVSWYQQVLGQGPQFIFQYYEKEERGRGNFPDRFSARQFPNYSSELNVNALLLGDSALYLCASSLEGISETQYFGPGTRLLVL.

This clonotype was counted many times. The chain joins TRBV14 to TRBJ1-2, with a tentative D call TRBD1 (5 bases). The CDR3 has 18 residues. V gave up 0 bases and J gave up 3 bases, with 20 bases separating them. Per germline, CDR1 SGHDN and CDR2 FVKESK. CDR3 region: CASSQDWGTLGMDYGYTF. CDR3 coding DNA: TGTGCCAGCAGCCAAGATTGGGGCACCCTTGGGATGGACTATGGCTACACCTTC.

The table lists this clonotype with many counts. This sequence joins TRBV7-2 and TRBJ2-3; D is uncertain. CDR1 SGHTA and CDR2 FQGNSA come from the germline V gene. Trimming shortened V by 3 bases and J by 2 bases, and 9 bases separated the two germline ends. CDR3 length: 14 amino acids. This chain's CDR3 is CASSFSSPTDTQYF. Here the CDR3 DNA reads TGTGCCAGCAGCTTTTCCAGTCCCACAGATACGCAGTATTTT.

Only one count was recorded for this clonotype. A much larger clone sits a single nucleotide away, making a read error possible. The rearrangement joins TRBV5-1 to TRBJ1-1; D is perhaps TRBD1 (6 bases). This CDR3 is built from 15 residues. Germline CDR1 reads SGHRS; CDR2 reads YFSETQ. The CDR3 sequence: CASSGKGQLNTDAFF. DNA for the CDR3: TGCGCCAGCAGCGGGAAGGGACAATTGAACACTGACGCTTTCTTT.

This clonotype was recorded many times. The chain uses TRBV7-2 and TRBJ1-5; no reliable D call. V dropped 5 bases and J dropped 4 bases, with 6 bases sitting between them. The CDR3 covers 12 residues. Germline values: CDR1 SGHTA, CDR2 FQGNSA. As DNA, the CDR3 is TGTGCCAGCAGCCTTCCGAATCAGCCCCAGCATTTT. Its protein product is CASSLPNQPQHF.

The gene calls are TRBV27 and TRBJ1-1; 9 nucleotides match TRBD1. The germline gives CDR1 MNHEY, CDR2 SMNVEV (reference sequence). V dropped 8 bases and J dropped 1; count of bases not matched to a gene: 11. The CDR3 totals 16 residues. The CDR3 spells CASLEYVQGANTEAFF. The CDR3, as DNA: TGTGCCAGCCTAGAGTACGTACAGGGGGCGAACACTGAAGCTTTCTTT.

This clonotype was counted ten times or more. The chain uses TRBV20-1 and TRBJ1-2, with no clear D. Per germline, CDR1 DFQATT and CDR2 SNEGSKA (reference sequence). V was trimmed by 0 bases and J by 0 bases, leaving 14 bases between them. The length of the CDR3 is 16 residues. The DNA for the CDR3 is TGCAGTGCTAGAGATCTCTCGGGAACCCCTAACTATGGCTACACCTTC. Protein: CSARDLSGTPNYGYTF.

This clonotype was seen many times. The chain carries TRBV6-2 or TRBV6-3 and TRBJ1-6; a possible D gene is TRBD1 (5 bases). This CDR3 has 15 residues. The germline V gene encodes CDR1 MNHEY and CDR2 SVGEGT. V was clipped by 7 bases and J by 6 bases, with 16 bases between them. CDR3 sequence: CASTETGVVNSPLHF. The CDR3, as DNA: TGTGCCAGCACCGAAACGGGGGTAGTTAATTCACCCCTCCACTTT.

This clonotype was counted ten times or more. The rearrangement links TRBV7-2 to TRBJ1-2; 7 bases fit TRBD1. CDR1 is SGHTA, CDR2 FQGNSA, per germline. This CDR3 region has 16 residues. Trimming cost V 1 base and J 8 bases; bases outside gene matches: 13. The chain's CDR3 is CASSLEGDRVGRGYTF. In DNA form, the CDR3 reads TGTGCCAGCAGCTTAGAAGGCGACAGGGTCGGTCGCGGCTACACCTTC.